This TCR beta chain was recorded in a study of blood T cell repertoires in COVID-19. Background on the study: Sample material is recorded as cDNA or gDNA derived from T cells, B-cell-depleted T cells, or PBMCs.

Original handling: Reference gene primer amplification in the assay estimated nucleated cell counts. Data came from immunoSEQ multiplex PCR; TCRdb stores just in-frame clones and leaves some out. The V and J calls and clone size come from that table; D and trimming were worked out from the DNA. The profile shows 150,000 to 200,000 clones, roughly 83% of them singletons. Germline assignment: CDR1 SGHTA and CDR2 FQGNSA. With V trimmed by 1 base and J by 5 bases, 11 bases remained unmatched. This CDR3 comprises 17 residues. The clonotype was recovered from a woman in her fifties or sixties with acute or convalescent COVID-19. The genes are TRBV7-2 and TRBJ1-2; 9 bases align to TRBD1. Specimen: peripheral blood. The CDR3 sequence is CASSLEGPGQGPYGYTF. The CDR3 region has the DNA TGTGCCAGCAGCTTAGAGGGCCCGGGACAGGGACCATATGGCTACACCTTC.